Given below is one T cell receptor beta chain in context. The time point: 2015-2016 season, pre-vaccination. The data were taken from a study of follicular helper T cells after annual influenza vaccination. This CDR3 region has 15 residues. Germline CDR1 reads MNHEY; CDR2 reads SVGAGI. The J segment lost 4 bases and the V segment lost 1 base, leaving 5 bases of the junction unmatched. Sequencing was performed with immunoSEQ multiplex PCR; in TCRdb, only in-frame clones are kept and a portion is missing. The sample lists fewer than 10,000 clones, around 90% seen once, with around 0.45% in the top ten. The clonotype originates from an adult who received the influenza vaccine. The chain carries TRBV6-5 and TRBJ2-3, with 7 bases fitting TRBD1. The material sequenced was CXCR5+ CD38- circulating T follicular helper cells from blood, taken on the day of influenza vaccination. Subset given: circulating Tfh, non-naive CD4+CXCR5+PD-1+ (ICOS+CD38+ or ICOS-CD38-). The CDR3 reads CASSYFMQGADTQYF. In DNA form, the CDR3 reads TGTGCCAGCAGTTACTTTATGCAGGGGGCAGATACGCAGTATTTT.